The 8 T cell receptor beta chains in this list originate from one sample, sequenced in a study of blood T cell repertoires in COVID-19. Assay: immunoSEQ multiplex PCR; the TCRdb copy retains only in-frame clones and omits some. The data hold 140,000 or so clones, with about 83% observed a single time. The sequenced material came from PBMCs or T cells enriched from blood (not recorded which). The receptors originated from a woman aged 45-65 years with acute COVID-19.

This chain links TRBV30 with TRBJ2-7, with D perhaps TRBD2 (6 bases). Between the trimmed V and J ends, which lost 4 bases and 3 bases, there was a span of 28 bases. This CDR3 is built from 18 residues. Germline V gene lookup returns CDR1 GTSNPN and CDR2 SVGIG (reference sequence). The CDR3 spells CAWTGGSGEVRGFYEQYF. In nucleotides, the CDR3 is TGTGCCTGGACAGGCGGATCGGGGGAGGTGAGGGGTTTCTACGAGCAGTACTTC.

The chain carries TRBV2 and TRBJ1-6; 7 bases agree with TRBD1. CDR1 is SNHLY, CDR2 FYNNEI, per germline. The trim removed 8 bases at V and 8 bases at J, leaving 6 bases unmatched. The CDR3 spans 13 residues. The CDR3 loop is CASRQGPDSPLHF. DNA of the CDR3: TGTGCCAGCCGACAGGGCCCGGATTCACCCCTCCACTTT.

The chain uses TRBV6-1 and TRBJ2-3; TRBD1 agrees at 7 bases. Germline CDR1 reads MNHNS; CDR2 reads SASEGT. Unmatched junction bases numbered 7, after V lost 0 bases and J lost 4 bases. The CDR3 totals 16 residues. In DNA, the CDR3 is TGTGCCAGCAGTGAAGCTTCGGGACAGCCCCCAGATACGCAGTATTTT. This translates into CASSEASGQPPDTQYF.

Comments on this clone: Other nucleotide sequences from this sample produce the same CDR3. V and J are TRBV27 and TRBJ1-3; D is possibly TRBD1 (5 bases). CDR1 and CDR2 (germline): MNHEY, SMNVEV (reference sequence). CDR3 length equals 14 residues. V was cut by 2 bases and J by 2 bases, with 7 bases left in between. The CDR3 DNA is TGTGCCAGCAGTTTAACGGGGGCTGGAAACACCATATATTTT. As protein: CASSLTGAGNTIYF.

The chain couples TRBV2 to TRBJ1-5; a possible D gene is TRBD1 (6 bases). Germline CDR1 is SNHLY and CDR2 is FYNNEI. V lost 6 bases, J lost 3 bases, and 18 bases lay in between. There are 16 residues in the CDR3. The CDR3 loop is CASSGTGFFNNQPQHF. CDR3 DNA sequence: TGTGCCAGCAGCGGAACAGGGTTTTTCAACAATCAGCCCCAGCATTTT.

CDR3 coding DNA: TGTGCCAGCAGCACAGGACAGGGGGTTTGGACTGAAGCTTTCTTT. Encoded protein: CASSTGQGVWTEAFF. J is TRBJ1-1 and V is TRBV7-3; 10 bases fit TRBD1. The length of the CDR3 is 15 residues. Germline CDR1 reads SGHTA; CDR2 reads FQGTGA. After removal of 5 bases from V and 5 bases from J, the junction contained 8 bases not matched to a gene.

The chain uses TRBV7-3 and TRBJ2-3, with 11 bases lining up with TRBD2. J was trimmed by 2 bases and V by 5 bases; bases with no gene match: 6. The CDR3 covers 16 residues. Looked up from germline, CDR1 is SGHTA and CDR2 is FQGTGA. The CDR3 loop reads CASSPGTSGLTDTQYF. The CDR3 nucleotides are TGTGCCAGCAGCCCCGGGACTAGCGGACTCACAGATACGCAGTATTTT.

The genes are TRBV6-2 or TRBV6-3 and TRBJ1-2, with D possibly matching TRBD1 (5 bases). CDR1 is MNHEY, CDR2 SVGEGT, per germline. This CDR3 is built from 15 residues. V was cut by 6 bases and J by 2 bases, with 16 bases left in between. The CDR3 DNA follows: TGTGCCAGCAGCCGAAATTCTAGGGGAAACTATGGCTACACCTTC. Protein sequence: CASSRNSRGNYGYTF.